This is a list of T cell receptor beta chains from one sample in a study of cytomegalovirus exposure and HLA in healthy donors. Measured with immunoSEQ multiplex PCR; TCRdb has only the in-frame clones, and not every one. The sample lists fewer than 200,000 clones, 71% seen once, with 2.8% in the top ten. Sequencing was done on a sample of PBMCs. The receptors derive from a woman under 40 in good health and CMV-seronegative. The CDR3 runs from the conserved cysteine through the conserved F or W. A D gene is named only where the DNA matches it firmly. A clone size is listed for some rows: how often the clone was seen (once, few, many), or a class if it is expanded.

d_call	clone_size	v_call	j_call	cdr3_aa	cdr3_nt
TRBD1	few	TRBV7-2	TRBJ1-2	CASSMTGEGYTF	TGTGCCAGCAGCATGACAGGGGAAGGCTACACCTTC
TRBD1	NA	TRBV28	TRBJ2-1	CASSILQGLFGEQFF	TGTGCCAGCAGTATCCTACAGGGGCTGTTCGGTGAGCAGTTCTTC
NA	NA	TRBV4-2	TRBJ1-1	CASSHEREGIRSMNTEAFF	TGTGCCAGCAGCCACGAAAGAGAGGGAATAAGATCCATGAACACTGAAGCTTTCTTT
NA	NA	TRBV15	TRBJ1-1	CATSDRLNTEAFF	TGTGCCACCAGCGACAGGTTGAACACTGAAGCTTTCTTT
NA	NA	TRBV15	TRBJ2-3	CATSREGQATDTQYF	TGTGCCACCAGCAGAGAAGGTCAGGCCACAGATACGCAGTATTTT
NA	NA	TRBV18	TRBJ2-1	CASSSDSHYTLFSYNEQFF	TGTGCCAGCTCATCAGACTCCCACTACACCTTATTTTCCTACAATGAGCAGTTCTTC
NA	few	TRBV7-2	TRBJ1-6	CASSGREKGNSPLHF	TGTGCCAGCAGCGGCCGGGAAAAGGGCAATTCACCCCTCCACTTT
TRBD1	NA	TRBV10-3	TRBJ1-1	CAINQGQGNTEAFF	TGCGCCATCAATCAAGGACAGGGGAACACTGAAGCTTTCTTT
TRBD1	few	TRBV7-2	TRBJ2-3	CATKDRISADTQYF	TGTGCCACCAAGGACAGGATCAGCGCAGATACGCAGTATTTT
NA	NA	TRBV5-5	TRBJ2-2	CASSLGLNTGELFF	TGTGCCAGCAGCTTGGGACTTAACACCGGGGAGCTGTTTTTT
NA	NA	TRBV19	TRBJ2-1	CASSSGAGGNEQFF	TGTGCCAGTAGTAGCGGGGCCGGGGGTAATGAGCAGTTCTTC
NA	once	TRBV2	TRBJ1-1	CASSVLGGVEAFF	TGTGCCAGCAGCGTATTAGGGGGGGTTGAAGCTTTCTTT
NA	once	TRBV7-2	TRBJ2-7	CASSSPGSTYEQYF	TGTGCCAGCAGCTCGCCCGGGAGCACCTACGAGCAGTACTTC
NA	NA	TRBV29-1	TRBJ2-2	CSVPVTGELFF	TGCAGCGTGCCAGTAACCGGGGAGCTGTTTTTT
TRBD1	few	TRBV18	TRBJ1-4	CASSPDRGDEKLFF	TGTGCCAGCTCCCCAGACAGGGGAGACGAAAAACTGTTTTTT